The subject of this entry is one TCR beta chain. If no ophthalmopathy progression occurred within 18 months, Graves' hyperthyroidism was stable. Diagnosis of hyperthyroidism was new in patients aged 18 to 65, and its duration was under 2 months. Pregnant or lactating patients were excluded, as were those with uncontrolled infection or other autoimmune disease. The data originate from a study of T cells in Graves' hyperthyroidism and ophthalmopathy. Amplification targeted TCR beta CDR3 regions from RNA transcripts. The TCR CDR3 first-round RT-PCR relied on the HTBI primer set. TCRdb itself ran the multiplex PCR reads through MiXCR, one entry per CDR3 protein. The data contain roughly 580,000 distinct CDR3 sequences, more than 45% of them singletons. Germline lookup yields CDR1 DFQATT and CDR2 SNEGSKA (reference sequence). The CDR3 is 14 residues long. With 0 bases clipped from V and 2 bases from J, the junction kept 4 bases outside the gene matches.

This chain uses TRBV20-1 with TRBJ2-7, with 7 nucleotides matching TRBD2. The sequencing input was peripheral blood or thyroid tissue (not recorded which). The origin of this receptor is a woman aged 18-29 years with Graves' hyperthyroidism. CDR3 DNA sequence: TGCAGTGCTAGAGATAGGACTAGGCCCTACGAGCAGTACTTC. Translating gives CSARDRTRPYEQYF.